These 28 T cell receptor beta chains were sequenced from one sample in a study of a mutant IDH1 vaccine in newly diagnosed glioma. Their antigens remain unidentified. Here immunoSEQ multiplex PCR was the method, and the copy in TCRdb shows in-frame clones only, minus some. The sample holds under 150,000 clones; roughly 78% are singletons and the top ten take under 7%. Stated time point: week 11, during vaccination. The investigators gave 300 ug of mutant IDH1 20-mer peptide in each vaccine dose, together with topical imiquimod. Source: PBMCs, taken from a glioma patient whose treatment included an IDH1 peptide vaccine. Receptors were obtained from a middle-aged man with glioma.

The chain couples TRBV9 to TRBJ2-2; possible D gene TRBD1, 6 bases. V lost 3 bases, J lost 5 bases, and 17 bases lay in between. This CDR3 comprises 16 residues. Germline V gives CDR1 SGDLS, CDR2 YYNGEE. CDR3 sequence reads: CASSAKRTAQTGELFF. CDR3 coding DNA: TGTGCCAGCAGCGCCAAAAGGACAGCTCAAACCGGGGAGCTGTTTTTT.

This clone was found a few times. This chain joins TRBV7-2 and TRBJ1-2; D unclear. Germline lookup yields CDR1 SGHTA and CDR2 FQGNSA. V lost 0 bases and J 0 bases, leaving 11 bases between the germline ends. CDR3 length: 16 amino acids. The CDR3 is CASSLAPAQANYGYTF. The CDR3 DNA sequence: TGTGCCAGCAGCTTAGCCCCCGCCCAAGCTAACTATGGCTACACCTTC. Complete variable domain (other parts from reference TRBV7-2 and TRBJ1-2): GAGVSQSPSNKVTEKGKDVELRCDPISGHTALYWYRQSLGQGLEFLIYFQGNSAPDKSGLPSDRFSAERTGGSVSTLTIQRTQQEDSAVYLCASSLAPAQANYGYTFGSGTRLTVV.

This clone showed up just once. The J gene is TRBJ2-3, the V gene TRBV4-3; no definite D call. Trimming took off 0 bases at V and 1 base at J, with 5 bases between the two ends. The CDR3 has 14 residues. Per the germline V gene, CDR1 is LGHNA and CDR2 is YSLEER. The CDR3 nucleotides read TGCGCCAGCAGCCAAGATCAAGGCACAGATACGCAGTATTTT. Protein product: CASSQDQGTDTQYF.

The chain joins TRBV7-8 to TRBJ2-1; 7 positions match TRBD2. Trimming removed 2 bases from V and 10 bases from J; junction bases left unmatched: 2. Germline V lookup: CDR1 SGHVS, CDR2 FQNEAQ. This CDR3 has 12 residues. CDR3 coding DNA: TGTGCCAGCAGCTTATGGGGGGGAGAGCAGTTCTTC. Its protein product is CASSLWGGEQFF.

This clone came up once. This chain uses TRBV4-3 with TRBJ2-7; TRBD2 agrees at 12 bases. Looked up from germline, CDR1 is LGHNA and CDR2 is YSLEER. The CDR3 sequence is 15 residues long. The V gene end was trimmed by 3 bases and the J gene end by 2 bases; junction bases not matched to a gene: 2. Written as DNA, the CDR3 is TGCGCCAGCAGCCAGGGACTAGCGGGTGCCTACGAGCAGTACTTC. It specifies CASSQGLAGAYEQYF.

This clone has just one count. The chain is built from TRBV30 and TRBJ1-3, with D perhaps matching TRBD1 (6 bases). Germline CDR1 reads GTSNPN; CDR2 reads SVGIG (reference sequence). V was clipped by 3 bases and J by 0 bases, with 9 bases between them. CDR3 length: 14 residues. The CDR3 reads CAWRQGNSGNTIYF. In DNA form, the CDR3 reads TGTGCCTGGAGACAGGGAAACTCTGGAAACACCATATATTTT.

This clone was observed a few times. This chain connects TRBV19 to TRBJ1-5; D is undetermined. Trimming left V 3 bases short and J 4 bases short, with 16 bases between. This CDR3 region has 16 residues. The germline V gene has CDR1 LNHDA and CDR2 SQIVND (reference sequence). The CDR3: CASSIIMGRGNQPQHF. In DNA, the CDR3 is TGTGCCAGTAGTATCATCATGGGCAGAGGGAATCAGCCCCAGCATTTT.

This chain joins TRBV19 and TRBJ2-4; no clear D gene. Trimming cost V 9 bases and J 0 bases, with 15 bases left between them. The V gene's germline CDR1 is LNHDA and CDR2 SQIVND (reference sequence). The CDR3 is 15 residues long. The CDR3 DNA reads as TGTGCCAGCGGAACGACACCCGTAGCCAAAAACATTCAGTACTTC. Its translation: CASGTTPVAKNIQYF.

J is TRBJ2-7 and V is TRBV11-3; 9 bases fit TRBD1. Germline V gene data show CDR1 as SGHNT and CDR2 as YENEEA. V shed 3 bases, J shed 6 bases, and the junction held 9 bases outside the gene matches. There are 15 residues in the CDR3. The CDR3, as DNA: TGTGCCAGCAGCTTTGACGGGACAGGGTTCGGCGAGCAGTACTTC. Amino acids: CASSFDGTGFGEQYF.

CDR3 DNA sequence: TGTGCCAGTATAGGGTACGGCTATGGCTACACCTTC. Translating gives CASIGYGYGYTF. The chain combines TRBV19 with TRBJ1-2; D not resolved. Per germline, CDR1 LNHDA and CDR2 SQIVND (reference sequence). Trimming left V 7 bases short and J 4 bases short, with 10 bases between. This CDR3 is 12 amino acids long.

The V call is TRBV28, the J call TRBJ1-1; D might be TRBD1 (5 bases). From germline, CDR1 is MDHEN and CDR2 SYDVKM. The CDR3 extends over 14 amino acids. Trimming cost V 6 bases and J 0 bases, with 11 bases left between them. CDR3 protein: CASSRRVLNTEAFF. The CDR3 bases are TGTGCCAGCAGCCGCAGGGTCCTGAACACTGAAGCTTTCTTT.

The CDR3 coding sequence is TGTGCCAGCAGCAAAGGTGAGGGCGTCAGGGGGCCTTGGTCAAACACCGGGGAGCTGTTTTTT. This gives the protein CASSKGEGVRGPWSNTGELFF. The chain uses TRBV21-1 and TRBJ2-2; the table's D call, TRBD1, was not checked against the DNA. TRBV21-1 is a known pseudogene. The CDR3 is 21 amino acids.

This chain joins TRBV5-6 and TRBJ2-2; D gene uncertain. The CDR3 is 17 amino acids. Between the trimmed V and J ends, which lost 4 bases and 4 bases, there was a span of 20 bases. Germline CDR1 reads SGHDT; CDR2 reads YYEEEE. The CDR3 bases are TGTGCCAGCAGCCCCCGTGGGCCCCCCTTAGGCACCGGGGAGCTGTTTTTT. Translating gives CASSPRGPPLGTGELFF.

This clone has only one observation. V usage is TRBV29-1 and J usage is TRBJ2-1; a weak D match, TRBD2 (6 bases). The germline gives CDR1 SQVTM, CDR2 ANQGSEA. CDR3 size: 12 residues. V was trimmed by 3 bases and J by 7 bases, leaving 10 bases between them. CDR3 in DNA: TGCAGCGTTGACGGGGGAAAAAATGAGCAGTTCTTC. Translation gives CSVDGGKNEQFF.

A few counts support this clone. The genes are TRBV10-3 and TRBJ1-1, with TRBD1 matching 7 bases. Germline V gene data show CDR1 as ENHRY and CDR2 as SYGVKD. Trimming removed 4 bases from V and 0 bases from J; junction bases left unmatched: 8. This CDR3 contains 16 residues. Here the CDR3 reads CAISAPSGGLNTEAFF. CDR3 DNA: TGTGCCATCAGTGCTCCCTCAGGGGGGCTGAACACTGAAGCTTTCTTT.

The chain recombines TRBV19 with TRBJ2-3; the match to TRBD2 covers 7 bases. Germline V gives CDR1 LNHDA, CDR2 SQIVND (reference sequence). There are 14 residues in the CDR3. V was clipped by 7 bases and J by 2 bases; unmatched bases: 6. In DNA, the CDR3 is TGTGCCAGTACTAAGCGGGGTAACACAGATACGCAGTATTTT. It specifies CASTKRGNTDTQYF.

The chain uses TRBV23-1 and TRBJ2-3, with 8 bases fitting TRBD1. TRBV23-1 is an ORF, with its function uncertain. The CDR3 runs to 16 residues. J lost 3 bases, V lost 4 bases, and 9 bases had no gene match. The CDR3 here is CASSPRQGFRTDTQYF. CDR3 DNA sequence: TGCGCCAGCAGTCCCCGACAGGGGTTTAGGACAGATACGCAGTATTTT.

CDR3 region: CASSLKGRVNYGYTF. The CDR3, as DNA: TGTGCCAGCAGCTTGAAAGGTCGGGTTAACTATGGCTACACCTTC. V and J are TRBV5-6 and TRBJ1-2; no clear D gene. The CDR3 covers 15 residues. Germline loops: CDR1 SGHDT, CDR2 YYEEEE. V was shortened by 1 base and J by 1 base, with 11 bases between the two germline ends.

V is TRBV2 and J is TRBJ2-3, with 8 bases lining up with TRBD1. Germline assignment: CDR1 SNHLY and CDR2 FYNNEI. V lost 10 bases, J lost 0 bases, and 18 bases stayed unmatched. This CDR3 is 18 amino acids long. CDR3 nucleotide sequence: TGTGCCATCTCGGACAGGGTGGCGACTAGTCGGAGCACAGATACGCAGTATTTT. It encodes CAISDRVATSRSTDTQYF.

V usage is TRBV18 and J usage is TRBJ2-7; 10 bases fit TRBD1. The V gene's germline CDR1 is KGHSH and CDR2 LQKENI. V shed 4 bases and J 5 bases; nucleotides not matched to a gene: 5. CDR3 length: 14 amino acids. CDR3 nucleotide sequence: TGTGCCAGCTCACAGACAGGGGGCTTGGACGAGCAGTACTTC. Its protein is CASSQTGGLDEQYF.

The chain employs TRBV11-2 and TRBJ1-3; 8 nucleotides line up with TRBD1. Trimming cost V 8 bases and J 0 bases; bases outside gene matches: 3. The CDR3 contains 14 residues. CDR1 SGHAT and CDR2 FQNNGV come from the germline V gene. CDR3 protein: CASSQGASGNTIYF. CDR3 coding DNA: TGTGCCAGCTCTCAGGGGGCCTCTGGAAACACCATATATTTT.

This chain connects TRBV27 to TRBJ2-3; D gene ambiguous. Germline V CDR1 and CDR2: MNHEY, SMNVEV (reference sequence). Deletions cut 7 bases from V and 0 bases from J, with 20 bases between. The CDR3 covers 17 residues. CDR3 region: CASTPKPSVSSTDTQYF. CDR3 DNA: TGTGCCAGCACCCCGAAGCCCAGCGTTTCTAGCACAGATACGCAGTATTTT.

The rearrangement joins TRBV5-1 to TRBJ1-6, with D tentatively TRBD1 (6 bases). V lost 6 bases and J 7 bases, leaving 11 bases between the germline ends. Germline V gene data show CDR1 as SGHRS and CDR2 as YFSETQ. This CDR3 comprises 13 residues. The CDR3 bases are TGCGCCAGCAACCAGGGGAAGAATTCACCCCTCCACTTT. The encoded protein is CASNQGKNSPLHF.

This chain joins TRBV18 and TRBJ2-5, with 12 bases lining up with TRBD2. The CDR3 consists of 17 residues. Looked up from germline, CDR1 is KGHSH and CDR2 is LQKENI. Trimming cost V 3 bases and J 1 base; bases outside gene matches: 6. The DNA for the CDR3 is TGTGCCAGCTCACCTTTCACTAGCGGGAGGTCCCAAGAGACCCAGTACTTC. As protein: CASSPFTSGRSQETQYF. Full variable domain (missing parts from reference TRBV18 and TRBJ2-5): NAGVMQNPRHLVRRRGQEARLRCSPMKGHSHVYWYRQLPEEGLKFMVYLQKENIIDESGMPKERFSAEFPKEGPSILRIQQVVRGDSAAYFCASSPFTSGRSQETQYFGPGTRLLVL.

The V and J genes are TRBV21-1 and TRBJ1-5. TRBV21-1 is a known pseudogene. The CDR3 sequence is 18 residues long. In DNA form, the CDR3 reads TGTGCCAGCAGGAACTTTTCGGCCAGGGAGGATAGCAATCAGCCCCAGCATTTT. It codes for CASRNFSAREDSNQPQHF.

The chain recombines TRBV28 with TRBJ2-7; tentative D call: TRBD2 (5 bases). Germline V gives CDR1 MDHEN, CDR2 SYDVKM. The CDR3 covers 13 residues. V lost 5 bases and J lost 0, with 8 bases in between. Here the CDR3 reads CASSPGSSYEQYF. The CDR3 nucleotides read TGTGCCAGCAGTCCGGGATCCTCCTACGAGCAGTACTTC.

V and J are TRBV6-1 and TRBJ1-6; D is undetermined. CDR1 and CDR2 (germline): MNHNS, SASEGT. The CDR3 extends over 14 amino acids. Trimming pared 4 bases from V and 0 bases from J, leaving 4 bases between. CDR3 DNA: TGTGCCAGCAGTGCTAGCTCCTATAATTCACCCCTCCACTTT. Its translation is CASSASSYNSPLHF.

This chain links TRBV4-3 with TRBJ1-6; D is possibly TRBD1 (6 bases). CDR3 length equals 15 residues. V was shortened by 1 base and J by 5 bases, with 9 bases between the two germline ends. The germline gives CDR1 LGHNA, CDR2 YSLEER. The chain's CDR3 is CASSQGRQDNSPLHF. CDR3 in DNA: TGCGCCAGCAGCCAAGGCCGACAGGATAATTCACCCCTCCACTTT.